The sequence of this TCR beta chain was determined in a study of T cell changes during pregnancy in multiple sclerosis. This CDR3 has 15 amino acids. J gave up 8 bases and V 6 bases, and 11 bases lay outside the gene matches. The germline gives CDR1 SNHLY, CDR2 FYNNEI. Only in-frame clones appear in the TCRdb table, and some are missing; sequencing was by immunoSEQ multiplex PCR. The sample contains some 9,100 clones, 83% of which appear only once. This chain joins TRBV2 and TRBJ1-4; 8 positions agree with TRBD1. This TCR came from a female donor in good health, enrolled as a control in a pregnancy study. The specimen comprised CD8+ T cells from peripheral blood mononuclear cells, sampled in the third trimester of pregnancy. CDR3 amino acids: CASRIGQGGFEKLFF. CDR3 in DNA: TGTGCCAGCAGAATCGGACAGGGTGGTTTCGAAAAACTGTTTTTT.